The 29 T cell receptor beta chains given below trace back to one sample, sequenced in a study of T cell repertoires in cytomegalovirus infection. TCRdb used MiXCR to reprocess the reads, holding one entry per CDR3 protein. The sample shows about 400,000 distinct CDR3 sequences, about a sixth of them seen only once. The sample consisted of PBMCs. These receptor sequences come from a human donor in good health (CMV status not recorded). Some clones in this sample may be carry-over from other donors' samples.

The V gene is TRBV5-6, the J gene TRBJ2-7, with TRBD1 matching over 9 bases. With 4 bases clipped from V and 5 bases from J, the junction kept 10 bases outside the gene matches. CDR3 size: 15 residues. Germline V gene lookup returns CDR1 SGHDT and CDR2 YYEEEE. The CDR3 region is CASSATGTGINEQYF. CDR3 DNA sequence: TGTGCCAGCAGCGCTACCGGGACAGGGATCAACGAGCAGTACTTC.

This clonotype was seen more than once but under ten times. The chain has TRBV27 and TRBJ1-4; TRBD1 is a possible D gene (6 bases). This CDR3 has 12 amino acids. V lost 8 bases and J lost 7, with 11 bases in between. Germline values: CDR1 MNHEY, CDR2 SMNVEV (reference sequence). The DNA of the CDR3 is TGTGCCAGCGCAGGGGAGGGTGAAAAACTGTTTTTT. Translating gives CASAGEGEKLFF. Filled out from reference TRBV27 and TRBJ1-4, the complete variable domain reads EAQVTQNPRYLITVTGKKLTVTCSQNMNHEYMSWYRQDPGLGLRQIYYSMNVEVTDKGDVPEGYKVSRKEKRNFPLILESPSPNQTSLYFCASAGEGEKLFFGSGTQLSVL.

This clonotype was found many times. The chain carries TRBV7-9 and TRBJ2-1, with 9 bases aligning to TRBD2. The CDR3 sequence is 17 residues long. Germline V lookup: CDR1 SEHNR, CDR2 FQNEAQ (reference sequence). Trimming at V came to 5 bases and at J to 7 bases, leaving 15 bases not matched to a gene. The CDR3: CASSDTSGPQRTNEQFF. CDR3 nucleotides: TGTGCCAGCAGCGACACTAGCGGGCCACAGCGAACGAATGAGCAGTTCTTC.

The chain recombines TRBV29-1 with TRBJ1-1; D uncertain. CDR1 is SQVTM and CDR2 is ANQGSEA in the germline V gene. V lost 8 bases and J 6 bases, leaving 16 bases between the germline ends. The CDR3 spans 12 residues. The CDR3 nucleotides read TGCAGCACCCTGTCTGGAGGATCTGAAGCTTTCTTT. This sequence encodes CSTLSGGSEAFF.

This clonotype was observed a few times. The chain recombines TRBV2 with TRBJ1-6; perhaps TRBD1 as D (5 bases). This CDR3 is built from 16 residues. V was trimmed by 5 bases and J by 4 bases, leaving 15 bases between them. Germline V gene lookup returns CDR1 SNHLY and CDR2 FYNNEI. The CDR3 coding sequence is TGTGCCAGCAGTAAAGACAGCCGTGGTTATAATTCACCCCTCCACTTT. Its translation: CASSKDSRGYNSPLHF. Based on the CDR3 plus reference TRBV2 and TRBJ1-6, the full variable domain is EPEVTQTPSHQVTQMGQEVILRCVPISNHLYFYWYRQILGQKVEFLVSFYNNEISEKSEIFDDQFSVERPDGSNFTLKIRSTKLEDSAMYFCASSKDSRGYNSPLHFGNGTRLTVT.

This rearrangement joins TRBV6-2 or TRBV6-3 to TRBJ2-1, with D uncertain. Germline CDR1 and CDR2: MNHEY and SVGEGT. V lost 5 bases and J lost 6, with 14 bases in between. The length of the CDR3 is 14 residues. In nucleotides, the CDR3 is TGTGCCAGCAGTCCCCGTGAGTTGGGCAATGAGCAGTTCTTC. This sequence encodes CASSPRELGNEQFF.

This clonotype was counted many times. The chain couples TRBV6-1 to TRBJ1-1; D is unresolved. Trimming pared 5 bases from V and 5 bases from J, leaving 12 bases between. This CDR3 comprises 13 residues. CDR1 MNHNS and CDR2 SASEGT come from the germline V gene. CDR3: CASSLTLETEAFF. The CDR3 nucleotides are TGTGCCAGCAGTTTAACCTTGGAGACTGAAGCTTTCTTT.

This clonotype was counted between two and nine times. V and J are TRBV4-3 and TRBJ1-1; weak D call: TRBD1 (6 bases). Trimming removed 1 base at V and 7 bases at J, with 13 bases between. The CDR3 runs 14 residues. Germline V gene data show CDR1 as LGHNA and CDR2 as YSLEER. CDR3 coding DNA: TGCGCCAGCAGCCAAGTGGGGGGGGCCGATGAAGCTTTCTTT. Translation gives CASSQVGGADEAFF.

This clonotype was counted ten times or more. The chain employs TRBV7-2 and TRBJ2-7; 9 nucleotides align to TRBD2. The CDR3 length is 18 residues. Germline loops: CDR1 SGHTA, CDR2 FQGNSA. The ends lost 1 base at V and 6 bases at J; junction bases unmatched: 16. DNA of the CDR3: TGTGCCAGCAGCTTAGGCCCAGTGTCGGCTAGCGGGGCCCTCGAGCAGTACTTC. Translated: CASSLGPVSASGALEQYF. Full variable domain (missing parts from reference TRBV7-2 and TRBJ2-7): GAGVSQSPSNKVTEKGKDVELRCDPISGHTALYWYRQSLGQGLEFLIYFQGNSAPDKSGLPSDRFSAERTGGSVSTLTIQRTQQEDSAVYLCASSLGPVSASGALEQYFGPGTRLTVT.

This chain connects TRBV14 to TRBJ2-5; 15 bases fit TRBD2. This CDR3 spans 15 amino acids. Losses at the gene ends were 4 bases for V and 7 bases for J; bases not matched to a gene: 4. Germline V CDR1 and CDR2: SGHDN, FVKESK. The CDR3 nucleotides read TGTGCCAGCAGCCCCCGGACTAGCGGGAGGGGGACCCAGTACTTC. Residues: CASSPRTSGRGTQYF.

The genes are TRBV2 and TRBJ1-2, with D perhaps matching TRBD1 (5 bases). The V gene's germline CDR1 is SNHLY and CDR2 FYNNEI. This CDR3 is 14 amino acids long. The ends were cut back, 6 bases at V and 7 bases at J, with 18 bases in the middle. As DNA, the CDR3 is TGTGCCAGCAGGCCCGAGGCAGGGTCGGGTGGCTACACCTTC. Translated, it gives CASRPEAGSGGYTF.

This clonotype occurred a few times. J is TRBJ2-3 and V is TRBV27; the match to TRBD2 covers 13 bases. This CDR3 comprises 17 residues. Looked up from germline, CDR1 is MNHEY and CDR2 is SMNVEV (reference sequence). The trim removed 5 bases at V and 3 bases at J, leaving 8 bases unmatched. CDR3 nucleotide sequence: TGTGCCAGCAGTACAGCGGGACTAGCGGGGAAGACAGATACGCAGTATTTT. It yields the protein CASSTAGLAGKTDTQYF.

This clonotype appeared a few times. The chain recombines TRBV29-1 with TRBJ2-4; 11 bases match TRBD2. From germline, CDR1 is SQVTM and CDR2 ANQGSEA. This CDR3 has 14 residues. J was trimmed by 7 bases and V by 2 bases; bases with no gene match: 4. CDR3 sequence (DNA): TGCAGCGTTGAATATCCTAGCGGGGGGAACATTCAGTACTTC. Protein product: CSVEYPSGGNIQYF. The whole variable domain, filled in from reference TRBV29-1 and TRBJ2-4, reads SAVISQKPSRDICQRGTSLTIQCQVDSQVTMMFWYRQQPGQSLTLIATANQGSEATYESGFVIDKFPISRPNLTFSTLTVSNMSPEDSSIYLCSVEYPSGGNIQYFGAGTRLSVL.

DNA of the CDR3: TGTGCCAGCAGCCAAGAGCTAGCGGGGGGAACCTACGAGCAGTACTTC. Encoded protein: CASSQELAGGTYEQYF. The rearrangement joins TRBV4-2 to TRBJ2-7; 11 nucleotides match TRBD2. This CDR3 is built from 16 residues. V dropped 0 bases and J dropped 2; count of bases not matched to a gene: 3. Germline values: CDR1 LGHNA, CDR2 YNFKEQ.

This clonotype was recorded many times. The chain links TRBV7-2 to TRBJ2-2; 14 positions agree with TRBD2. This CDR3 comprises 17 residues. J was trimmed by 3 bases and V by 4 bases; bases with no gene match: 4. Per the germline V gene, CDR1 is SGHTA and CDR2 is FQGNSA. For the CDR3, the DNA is TGTGCCAGCAGCTCGGGACTAGCGGGGGTGTACACCGGGGAGCTGTTTTTT. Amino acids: CASSSGLAGVYTGELFF.

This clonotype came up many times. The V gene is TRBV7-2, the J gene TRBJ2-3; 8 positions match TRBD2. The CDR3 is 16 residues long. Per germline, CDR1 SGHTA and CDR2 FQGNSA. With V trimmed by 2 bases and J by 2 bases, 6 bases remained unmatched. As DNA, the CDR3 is TGTGCCAGCAGCTTAAACAGACTAGCGAACACAGATACGCAGTATTTT. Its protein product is CASSLNRLANTDTQYF.

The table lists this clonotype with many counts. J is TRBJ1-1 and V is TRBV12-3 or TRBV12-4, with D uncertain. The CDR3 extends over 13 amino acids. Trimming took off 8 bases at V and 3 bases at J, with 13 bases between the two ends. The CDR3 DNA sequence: TGTGCCAGCGTTTTGAAAGGGTACACTGAAGCTTTCTTT. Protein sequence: CASVLKGYTEAFF.

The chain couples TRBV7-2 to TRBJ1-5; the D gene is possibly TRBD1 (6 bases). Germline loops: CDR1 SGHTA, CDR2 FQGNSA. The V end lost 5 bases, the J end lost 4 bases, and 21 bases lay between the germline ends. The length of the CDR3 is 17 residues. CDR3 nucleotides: TGTGCCAGCAGCATTCCGAAGAAGGGGGTGGTTAATCAGCCCCAGCATTTT. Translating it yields CASSIPKKGVVNQPQHF.

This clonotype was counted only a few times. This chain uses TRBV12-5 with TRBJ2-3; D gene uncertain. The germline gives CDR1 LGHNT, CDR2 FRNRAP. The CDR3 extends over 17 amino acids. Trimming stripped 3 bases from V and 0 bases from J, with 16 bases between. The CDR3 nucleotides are TGTGCTAGTGGTTTCGTACCGGACGGATCTAGCACAGATACGCAGTATTTT. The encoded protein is CASGFVPDGSSTDTQYF. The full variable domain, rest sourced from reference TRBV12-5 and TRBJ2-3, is DARVTQTPRHKVTEMGQEVTMRCQPILGHNTVFWYRQTMMQGLELLAYFRNRAPLDDSGMPKDRFSAEMPDATLATLKIQPSEPRDSAVYFCASGFVPDGSSTDTQYFGPGTRLTVL.

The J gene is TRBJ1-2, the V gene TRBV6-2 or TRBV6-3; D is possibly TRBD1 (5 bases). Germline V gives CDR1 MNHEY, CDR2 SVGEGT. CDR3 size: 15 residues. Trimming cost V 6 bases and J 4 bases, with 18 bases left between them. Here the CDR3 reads CASSRDSQTPYGYTF. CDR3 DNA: TGTGCCAGCAGCCGCGACAGCCAGACGCCCTATGGCTACACCTTC.

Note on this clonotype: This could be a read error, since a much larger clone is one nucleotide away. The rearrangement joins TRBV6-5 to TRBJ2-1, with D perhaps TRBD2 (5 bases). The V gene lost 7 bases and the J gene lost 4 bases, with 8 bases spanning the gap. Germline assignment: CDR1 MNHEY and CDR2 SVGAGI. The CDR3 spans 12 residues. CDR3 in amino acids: CASKAEYNEQFF. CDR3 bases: TGTGCCAGCAAAGCGGAGTACAATGAGCAGTTCTTC.

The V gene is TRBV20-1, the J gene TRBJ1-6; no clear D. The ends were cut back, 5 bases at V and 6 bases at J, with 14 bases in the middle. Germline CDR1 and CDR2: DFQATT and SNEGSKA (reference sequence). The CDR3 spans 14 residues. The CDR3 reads CSAGPGLSNSPLHF. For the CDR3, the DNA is TGCAGTGCTGGCCCGGGGTTGAGTAATTCACCCCTCCACTTT.

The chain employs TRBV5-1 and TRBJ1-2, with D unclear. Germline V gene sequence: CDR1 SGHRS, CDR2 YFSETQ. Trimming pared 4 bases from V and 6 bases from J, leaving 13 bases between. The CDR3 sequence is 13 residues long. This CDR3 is CASSPRGPDGYTF. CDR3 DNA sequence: TGCGCCAGCAGCCCACGGGGTCCGGATGGCTACACCTTC.

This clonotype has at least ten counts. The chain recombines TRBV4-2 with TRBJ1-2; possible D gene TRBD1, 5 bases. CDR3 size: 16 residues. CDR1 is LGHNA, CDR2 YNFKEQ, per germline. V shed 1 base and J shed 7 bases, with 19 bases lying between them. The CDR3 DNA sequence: TGTGCCAGCAGCCAAGCCTCGGACAACCGCGCGTTTGGCTACACCTTC. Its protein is CASSQASDNRAFGYTF.

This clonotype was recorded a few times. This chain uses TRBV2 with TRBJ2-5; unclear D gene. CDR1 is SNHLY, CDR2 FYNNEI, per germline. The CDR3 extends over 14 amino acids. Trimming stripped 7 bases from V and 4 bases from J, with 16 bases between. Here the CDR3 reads CASTKHRDGETQYF. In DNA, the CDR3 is TGTGCCAGCACTAAACATAGGGATGGAGAGACCCAGTACTTC.

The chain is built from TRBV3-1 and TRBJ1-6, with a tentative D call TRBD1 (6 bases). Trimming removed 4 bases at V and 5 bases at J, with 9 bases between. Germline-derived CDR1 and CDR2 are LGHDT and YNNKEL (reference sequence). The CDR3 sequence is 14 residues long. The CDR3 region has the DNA TGTGCCAGCAGCCTGGGACACCATAATTCACCCCTCCACTTT. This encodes CASSLGHHNSPLHF.

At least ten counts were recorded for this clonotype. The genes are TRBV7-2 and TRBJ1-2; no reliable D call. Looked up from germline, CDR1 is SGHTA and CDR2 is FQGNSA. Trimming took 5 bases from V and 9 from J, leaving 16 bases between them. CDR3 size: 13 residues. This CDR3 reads CASSPPGGLSYTF. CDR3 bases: TGTGCCAGCAGCCCCCCCGGCGGTTTAAGCTACACCTTC.

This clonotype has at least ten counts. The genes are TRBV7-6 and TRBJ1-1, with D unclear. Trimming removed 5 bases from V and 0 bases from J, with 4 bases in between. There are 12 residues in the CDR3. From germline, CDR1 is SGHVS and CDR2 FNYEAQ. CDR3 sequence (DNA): TGTGCCAGCAGCCCCTTGAACACTGAAGCTTTCTTT. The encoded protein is CASSPLNTEAFF.

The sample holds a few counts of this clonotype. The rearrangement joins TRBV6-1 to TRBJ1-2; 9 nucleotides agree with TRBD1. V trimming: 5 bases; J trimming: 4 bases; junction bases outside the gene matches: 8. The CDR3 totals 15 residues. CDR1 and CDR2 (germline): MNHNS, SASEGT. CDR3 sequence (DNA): TGTGCCAGCAGTTCCCATGGACAGGGGATCTATGGCTACACCTTC. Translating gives CASSSHGQGIYGYTF.